This entry describes one T cell receptor (beta chain). Its target is not known. This entry is derived from a study of regulatory T cells in long-lasting Graves disease. Study information: Recently diagnosed Graves' patients had received antithyroid drugs for under 3 months.

Findings and limits, study-wide: It was possible that the small sample size reduced accuracy. Persistent cases favored TRBV28, TRBJ1-2 and TRBJ2-5.

CDR3 regions were amplified by Arm-PCR using iRepertoire HTBI primers to build TCR beta libraries. Using its own MiXCR run on the multiplex PCR reads, TCRdb lists one record per CDR3 protein. The sample holds roughly 530,000 distinct CDR3 sequences, about 16% seen once. Time point given: newly diagnosed GD, antithyroid drugs for less than 3 months. There was RNA extracted from PBMCs, and the TCR library was made from it. This CDR3 region has 17 residues. CDR1 and CDR2 from the germline V gene are SGHAT and FQDESV (reference sequence). With 4 bases clipped from V and 3 bases from J, the junction kept 13 bases outside the gene matches. These data were also filed under a second study, of T cells in Graves' hyperthyroidism and ophthalmopathy.

Sequencing used peripheral blood mononuclear cells (PBMCs), obtained at new diagnosis, from a patient treated with antithyroid drugs. The origin of this receptor is a woman aged 35-65 years with Graves disease. V usage is TRBV11-1 and J usage is TRBJ2-3; 7 bases line up with TRBD2. The CDR3 sequence: CASSSTWPSGRTDTQYF. DNA of the CDR3: TGTGCCAGCAGCTCTACATGGCCTAGCGGTCGAACAGATACGCAGTATTTT.